Listed below are T cell receptor beta chains from one sample, sequenced in a study of pediatric ulcerative colitis. This table comes from immunoSEQ multiplex PCR, and its TCRdb copy is limited to in-frame clones, with some not included. The sample carries about 36,000 clones, around four fifths recorded once. Sample: blood. The source is a girl aged 5-17 years with moderate ulcerative colitis. CDR3s include the opening cysteine and the closing phenylalanine or tryptophan. Fields, in order: clone size, D gene, J gene, V gene, CDR3 length, CDR3 protein, CDR3 DNA. A D gene is named only where the DNA matches it firmly. Where a row states a size, it is once, few, many or the class of an expanded clone; other rows omit it.

few | - | TRBJ1-2 | TRBV6-1 | 14 | CASSGIRTDYGYTF | TGTGCCAGCAGTGGCATACGGACAGACTATGGCTACACCTTC
- | - | TRBJ1-5 | TRBV30 | 15 | CAWSQLQGNNQPQHF | TGTGCCTGGAGTCAACTACAGGGAAACAATCAGCCCCAGCATTTT
- | - | TRBJ1-5 | TRBV7-9 | 13 | CASSFSDYQLQHF | TGTGCCAGCAGCTTTAGTGACTATCAGCTCCAGCATTTT
- | - | TRBJ2-3 | TRBV4-2 | 13 | CASSQTSPDTQYF | TGTGCCAGCAGCCAGACTAGTCCAGATACGCAGTATTTT
- | - | TRBJ1-2 | TRBV6-6 | 16 | CASSYSTQTDIYGYTF | TGTGCCAGCAGTTACTCGACGCAAACTGATATCTATGGCTACACCTTC
- | - | TRBJ1-4 | TRBV7-8 | 15 | CASSTMTIYDEKLFF | TGTGCCAGCAGCACCATGACGATTTATGATGAAAAACTGTTTTTT
- | - | TRBJ2-5 | TRBV7-6 | 14 | CASSSRDTQETQYF | TGTGCCAGCAGCAGTCGCGACACCCAAGAGACCCAGTACTTC
- | - | TRBJ2-3 | TRBV6-5 | 16 | CASSYPTGERTDTQYF | TGTGCCAGCAGTTACCCCACGGGGGAAAGGACAGATACGCAGTATTTT
few | TRBD1 | TRBJ1-2 | TRBV18 | 14 | CASSPFQGANGYTF | TGTGCCAGCTCACCATTCCAGGGGGCGAATGGCTACACCTTC
- | - | TRBJ2-7 | TRBV6-5 | 14 | CASSYSGTQYEQYF | TGTGCCAGCAGTTACTCCGGGACCCAATACGAGCAGTACTTC
few | - | TRBJ1-3 | TRBV30 | 15 | CAWSVLVSPGNTIYF | TGTGCCTGGAGTGTACTAGTGTCCCCTGGAAACACCATATATTTT
- | - | TRBJ2-1 | TRBV27 | 13 | CASSLWQNNEQFF | TGTGCCAGCAGTTTGTGGCAGAACAATGAGCAGTTCTTC
- | TRBD2 | TRBJ2-2 | TRBV28 | 17 | CASSLAGGPSDTGELFF | TGTGCCAGCAGTTTAGCGGGAGGGCCAAGCGACACCGGGGAGCTGTTTTTT
- | - | TRBJ2-5 | TRBV5-4 | 16 | CASSLSGGLGRETQYF | TGTGCCAGCAGCTTATCCGGGGGGCTGGGGAGGGAGACCCAGTACTTC
once | - | TRBJ2-7 | TRBV28 | 14 | CASTFSGHTYEQYF | TGTGCCAGCACCTTCTCGGGACACACCTACGAGCAGTACTTC
- | - | TRBJ2-5 | TRBV7-7 | 13 | CASSLVWQETQYF | TGTGCTAGCAGCTTAGTTTGGCAAGAGACCCAGTACTTC
- | - | TRBJ1-1 | TRBV30 | 13 | CAWSVPGIFEAFF | TGTGCCTGGAGTGTACCCGGGATATTCGAAGCTTTCTTT
- | - | TRBJ2-7 | TRBV30 | 13 | CAWSAAGPYEQYF | TGTGCCTGGAGTGCCGCCGGGCCCTACGAGCAGTACTTC
once | - | TRBJ1-2 | TRBV4-1 | 15 | CASSQGDRTNYGYTF | TGCGCCAGCAGCCAAGGGGACCGTACTAACTATGGCTACACCTTC
- | - | TRBJ1-5 | TRBV19 | 14 | CASSPLDSNQPQHF | TGTGCCAGTAGTCCCCTTGACTCCAATCAGCCCCAGCATTTT
- | - | TRBJ2-3 | TRBV7-2 | 14 | CASSLLGGTDTQYF | TGTGCCAGCAGCTTATTGGGTGGCACAGATACGCAGTATTTT
- | - | TRBJ1-5 | TRBV2 | 13 | CASSEEGGQPQHF | TGTGCCAGCAGTGAAGAGGGGGGTCAGCCCCAGCATTTT
- | TRBD2 | TRBJ2-1 | TRBV7-6 | 16 | CASSLGSRGVYNEQFF | TGTGCCAGCAGCCTCGGGAGCCGGGGGGTCTACAATGAGCAGTTCTTC
once | - | TRBJ1-1 | TRBV25-1 | 14 | CASSESLRNTEAFF | TGTGCCAGCAGTGAATCGCTACGGAACACTGAAGCTTTCTTT
- | - | TRBJ2-1 | TRBV5-4 | 13 | CASSLQRNNEQFF | TGTGCCAGCAGCTTGCAGCGGAACAATGAGCAGTTCTTC
- | - | TRBJ1-5 | TRBV6-1 | 13 | CASRIGGHQPQHF | TGTGCCAGTCGGATCGGAGGGCACCAGCCCCAGCATTTT
- | TRBD2 | TRBJ2-7 | TRBV11-2 | 14 | CASSLITSGNEQYF | TGTGCCAGCAGCTTAATCACTAGCGGGAACGAGCAGTACTTC
- | - | TRBJ2-5 | TRBV4-2 | 14 | CASSQDWKGETQYF | TGTGCCAGCAGCCAAGATTGGAAGGGAGAGACCCAGTACTTC
- | TRBD1 | TRBJ2-7 | TRBV4-3 | 15 | CASSQEPGTVYEQYF | TGCGCCAGCAGCCAAGAGCCCGGGACAGTCTACGAGCAGTACTTC
- | - | TRBJ1-2 | TRBV19 | 13 | CASSPEGRYGYTF | TGTGCCAGTAGTCCAGAGGGACGCTATGGCTACACCTTC
- | - | TRBJ2-1 | TRBV29-1 | 14 | CSVGRRGTFNEQFF | TGCAGCGTTGGGAGAAGGGGGACATTCAATGAGCAGTTCTTC
- | - | TRBJ1-2 | TRBV6-5 | 14 | CASSYRGSLYGYTF | TGTGCCAGCAGTTACAGGGGCAGCCTCTATGGCTACACCTTC
- | - | TRBJ2-7 | TRBV6-5 | 12 | CASSSGYYEQYF | TGTGCCAGCAGTTCGGGGTACTACGAGCAGTACTTC
- | - | TRBJ2-6 | TRBV2 | 16 | CASSELSGSVANVLTF | TGTGCCAGCAGTGAGCTGTCCGGGTCCGTGGCCAACGTCCTGACTTTC
few | TRBD1 | TRBJ1-2 | TRBV30 | 14 | CAWTTGGIGYGYTF | TGTGCCTGGACGACAGGGGGCATTGGATATGGCTACACCTTC
- | - | TRBJ1-6 | TRBV7-9 | 13 | CASEGLINSPLHF | TGTGCCAGCGAGGGACTTATTAATTCACCCCTCCACTTT
- | TRBD2 | TRBJ2-1 | TRBV9 | 15 | CASSDSGGAGDEQFF | TGTGCCAGCAGCGACAGCGGGGGGGCCGGAGATGAGCAGTTCTTC
- | TRBD1 | TRBJ2-7 | TRBV5-1 | 14 | CASSPGTDPYEQYF | TGCGCCAGCAGCCCGGGGACAGACCCATACGAGCAGTACTTC
- | TRBD1 | TRBJ2-7 | TRBV18 | 13 | CASSPEGGGEQYF | TGTGCCAGCTCACCTGAAGGGGGCGGCGAGCAGTACTTC
- | - | TRBJ2-5 | TRBV7-2 | 15 | CASSLVGGVQETQYF | TGTGCCAGCAGCTTAGTAGGGGGGGTACAAGAGACCCAGTACTTC
- | - | TRBJ2-5 | TRBV6-6 | 13 | CASTHRGKETQYF | TGTGCCAGCACCCACAGAGGAAAAGAGACCCAGTACTTC
- | - | TRBJ1-1 | TRBV4-1 | 16 | CASSQVPGGFRTEAFF | TGCGCCAGCAGCCAAGTTCCCGGTGGTTTCCGGACTGAAGCTTTCTTT
few | TRBD1 | TRBJ1-5 | TRBV5-8 | 14 | CASSLWDRGQPQHF | TGTGCCAGCAGCTTGTGGGACAGGGGTCAGCCCCAGCATTTT
- | TRBD1 | TRBJ2-7 | TRBV5-1 | 14 | CASSLGTGGYEQYF | TGCGCCAGCAGCTTGGGGACAGGGGGTTACGAGCAGTACTTC
- | - | TRBJ2-2 | TRBV5-1 | 14 | CASSAGQNTGELFF | TGCGCCAGCAGCGCCGGACAGAACACCGGGGAGCTGTTTTTT
- | - | TRBJ2-7 | TRBV10-1 | 14 | CASIPDGVVCEQYF | TGCGCCAGCATTCCAGACGGAGTGGTTTGCGAGCAGTACTTC
- | TRBD2 | TRBJ2-1 | TRBV6-1 | 14 | CASSEALAVNEQFF | TGTGCCAGCAGTGAGGCCCTAGCGGTCAATGAGCAGTTCTTC
- | TRBD2 | TRBJ2-7 | TRBV5-6 | 19 | CASSLPGTSGYPATYEQYF | TGTGCCAGCAGCTTACCCGGGACTAGCGGGTACCCTGCAACCTACGAGCAGTACTTC
- | - | TRBJ1-5 | TRBV7-2 | 15 | CASSLDRQGGQPQHF | TGTGCCAGCAGCTTAGATCGCCAGGGCGGCCAGCCCCAGCATTTT
few | - | TRBJ1-2 | TRBV5-4 | 15 | CASSSGSGARYGYTF | TGTGCCAGCAGTTCGGGTAGCGGAGCCCGCTATGGCTACACCTTC
- | TRBD1 | TRBJ1-6 | TRBV5-5 | 15 | CASSLAGTGGSPLHF | TGTGCCAGCAGCTTGGCCGGGACAGGAGGGTCACCCCTCCACTTT
- | - | TRBJ2-5 | TRBV29-1 | 13 | CSEMTGSGGTQYF | TGCAGCGAAATGACAGGATCCGGAGGGACCCAGTACTTC